These 8 T cell receptor beta chains share one sample of origin, sequenced in a study of blood T cell repertoires in COVID-19. Profiled with immunoSEQ multiplex PCR; TCRdb holds only in-frame clones, not every one. The sample comprises over 90,000 clones, 86% of which are singletons, and less than 2% rests with the top ten. Sequenced sample: peripheral blood. Receptor source: an elderly man with acute or convalescent COVID-19.

V usage is TRBV20-1 and J usage is TRBJ1-2; no reliable D call. The germline V gene encodes CDR1 DFQATT and CDR2 SNEGSKA (reference sequence). CDR3 length: 12 amino acids. With 3 bases removed from V and 8 bases from J, the gap between germline ends came to 13 bases. This CDR3 reads CSASVVNSGYTF. The DNA of the CDR3 is TGCAGTGCTAGTGTGGTAAACTCGGGCTACACCTTC.

This chain uses TRBV7-2 with TRBJ2-5, with 10 bases that match TRBD2. The CDR3 spans 15 residues. Germline CDR1 SGHTA, CDR2 FQGNSA. The V gene end was trimmed by 1 base and the J gene end by 2 bases; junction bases not matched to a gene: 1. CDR3 residues: CASSLVSGRQETQYF. The CDR3 DNA reads as TGTGCCAGCAGCTTAGTTAGCGGGAGGCAAGAGACCCAGTACTTC.

This chain joins TRBV28 and TRBJ1-2, with unresolved D. CDR1 MDHEN and CDR2 SYDVKM come from the germline V gene. Trimming shortened V by 6 bases and J by 9 bases, and 14 bases separated the two germline ends. The CDR3 spans 12 residues. CDR3 DNA: TGTGCCAGCAGCCCACTCGGGTCAAGCTACACCTTC. Amino acids: CASSPLGSSYTF.

The chain links TRBV14 to TRBJ2-3; the match to TRBD1 covers 8 bases. Germline V gene data show CDR1 as SGHDN and CDR2 as FVKESK. The CDR3 is 15 amino acids. The ends lost 6 bases at V and 2 bases at J; junction bases unmatched: 7. The CDR3 region is CASSRTGMSTDTQYF. DNA of the CDR3: TGTGCCAGCAGTAGGACAGGGATGTCCACAGATACGCAGTATTTT. The full variable domain, completed using reference TRBV14 and TRBJ2-3, is EAGVTQFPSHSVIEKGQTVTLRCDPISGHDNLYWYRRVMGKEIKFLLHFVKESKQDESGMPNNRFLAERTGGTYSTLKVQPAELEDSGVYFCASSRTGMSTDTQYFGPGTRLTVL.

The rearrangement links TRBV7-9 to TRBJ2-3; the D is unclear. This CDR3 spans 15 amino acids. Germline V gene data show CDR1 as SEHNR and CDR2 as FQNEAQ (reference sequence). V lost 3 bases and J 0 bases, leaving 10 bases between the germline ends. The CDR3 sequence: CASSFGQTSTDTQYF. The CDR3 region has the DNA TGTGCCAGCAGCTTTGGGCAAACTAGCACAGATACGCAGTATTTT.

This chain joins TRBV7-9 and TRBJ2-2; 9 nucleotides match TRBD1. Germline V CDR1 and CDR2: SEHNR, FQNEAQ (reference sequence). The CDR3 is made up of 16 amino acids. The junction had 3 bases not matched to a gene; V was cut back by 2 bases and J by 2 bases. The DNA for the CDR3 is TGTGCCAGCAGCTTACTGGGACAGGGTAACACCGGGGAGCTGTTTTTT. Translated, it gives CASSLLGQGNTGELFF.

The chain is built from TRBV9 and TRBJ2-1; D perhaps matches TRBD2 (6 bases). Trimming took 2 bases from V and 6 from J, leaving 9 bases between them. Germline V lookup: CDR1 SGDLS, CDR2 YYNGEE. The CDR3 runs 13 residues. CDR3 in amino acids: CASSVGLRNEQFF. CDR3 sequence (DNA): TGTGCCAGCAGCGTGGGACTTCGCAATGAGCAGTTCTTC.

V gene TRBV3-1 (or the pseudogene TRBV3-2) combines with J gene TRBJ2-7, with 10 bases that match TRBD2. The CDR3 extends over 14 amino acids. V was clipped by 6 bases and J by 2 bases; unmatched bases: 4. Germline loops: CDR1 LGHDT, CDR2 YNNKEL (reference sequence). As DNA, the CDR3 is TGTGCCAGCAGTCTACTAGCGGGGACCTACGAGCAGTACTTC. It is translated as CASSLLAGTYEQYF.